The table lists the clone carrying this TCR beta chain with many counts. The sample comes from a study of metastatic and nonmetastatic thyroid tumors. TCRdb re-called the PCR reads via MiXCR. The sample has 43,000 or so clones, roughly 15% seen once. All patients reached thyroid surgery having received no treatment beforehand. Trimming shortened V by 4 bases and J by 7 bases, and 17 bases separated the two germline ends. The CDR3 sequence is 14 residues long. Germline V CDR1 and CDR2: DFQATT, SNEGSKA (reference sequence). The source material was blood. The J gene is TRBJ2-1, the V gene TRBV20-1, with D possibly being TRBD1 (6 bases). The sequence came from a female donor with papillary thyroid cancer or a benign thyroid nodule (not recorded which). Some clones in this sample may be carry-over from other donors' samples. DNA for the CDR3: TGCAGTGCTACCGAGGACAGTGTCGAAAATGAGCAGTTCTTC. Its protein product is CSATEDSVENEQFF.